The 21 T cell receptor beta chains below come from one sample, sequenced in a study of early T cells in non-severe SARS-CoV-2 infection. MiXCR, run by TCRdb on the 5' RACE reads, gives a single entry per CDR3 protein. The sample yields about 77,000 distinct CDR3 sequences, approximately 12% seen once. This sample comprised whole blood, obtained at baseline. These receptors were taken from an adult who was a healthcare worker with PCR-confirmed SARS-CoV-2 infection or an uninfected control (not recorded which). The donor label of this sample is uncertain.

The chain links TRBV20-1 to TRBJ2-1, with D hard to call. The V end was cut by 3 bases, the J end by 8 bases, with 8 bases between. Germline V CDR1 and CDR2: DFQATT, SNEGSKA (reference sequence). The CDR3 is 11 residues long. The CDR3 spells CSASRNDEQFF. DNA for the CDR3: TGCAGTGCTAGTAGAAATGATGAGCAGTTCTTC.

In its sample, this clonotype was seen many times. This sequence joins TRBV3-1 and TRBJ1-4; D unresolved. Trimming shortened V by 4 bases and J by 2 bases, and 5 bases separated the two germline ends. This CDR3 region has 13 residues. The germline gives CDR1 LGHDT, CDR2 YNNKEL (reference sequence). CDR3 sequence (DNA): TGTGCCAGCAGCCCCACGACTAATGAAAAACTGTTTTTT. The encoded protein is CASSPTTNEKLFF.

This clonotype was counted only a few times. The chain has TRBV6-5 and TRBJ1-6, with D unresolved. V was shortened by 7 bases and J by 10 bases, with 14 bases between the two germline ends. The germline V gene has CDR1 MNHEY and CDR2 SVGAGI. CDR3 length: 13 amino acids. The CDR3 reads CASTSVITSPLHF. CDR3 DNA: TGTGCCAGCACGTCAGTTATCACATCACCCCTCCACTTT.

This clonotype has only a few counts. V and J are TRBV19 and TRBJ1-2; no reliable D call. The V gene's germline CDR1 is LNHDA and CDR2 SQIVND (reference sequence). The CDR3 runs 12 residues. V lost 5 bases to trimming and J lost 3 bases, with 7 bases between them. The CDR3 sequence is CASSLDHYGYTF. DNA of the CDR3: TGTGCCAGTAGTTTGGACCACTATGGCTACACCTTC.

The table lists this clonotype with a count of one. The chain is built from TRBV10-1 and TRBJ2-7, with D maybe TRBD2 (5 bases). Germline V gives CDR1 WNHNN, CDR2 SYGVQD (reference sequence). The CDR3 runs 11 residues. V was clipped by 10 bases and J by 5 bases, with 12 bases between them. The DNA of the CDR3 is TGCGCCACCAAGGAGAGGGACGAGCAGTACTTC. It encodes CATKERDEQYF.

This clonotype was observed a few times. The genes are TRBV13 and TRBJ1-1; D is ambiguous. The CDR3 is 14 residues long. The V gene lost 5 bases and the J gene lost 4 bases, with 14 bases spanning the gap. Germline CDR1 PRHDT, CDR2 FYEKMQ (reference sequence). The CDR3 sequence is CASSAGLRSTEAFF. The CDR3, as DNA: TGTGCCAGCAGCGCCGGCTTGAGGAGCACTGAAGCTTTCTTT.

V gene TRBV29-1 combines with J gene TRBJ2-3, with 9 nucleotides matching TRBD1. This CDR3 has 14 amino acids. The V gene's germline CDR1 is SQVTM and CDR2 ANQGSEA. The V gene end was trimmed by 4 bases and the J gene end by 5 bases; junction bases not matched to a gene: 7. The CDR3 DNA reads as TGCAGCGTTGTAAGGGACAGGGCGGGAGATACGCAGTATTTT. It specifies CSVVRDRAGDTQYF.

This clonotype was counted ten times or more. The chain has TRBV5-4 and TRBJ2-1; D gene uncertain. Trimming took off 2 bases at V and 4 bases at J, with 7 bases between the two ends. The CDR3 consists of 13 residues. Per germline, CDR1 SGHNT and CDR2 YYREEE (reference sequence). For the CDR3, the DNA is TGTGCCAGCAGCTTTACGGAGTACAATGAGCAGTTCTTC. Amino acids: CASSFTEYNEQFF.

This rearrangement joins TRBV7-9 to TRBJ2-3, with 12 bases that match TRBD2. Germline CDR1 SEHNR, CDR2 FQNEAQ (reference sequence). This CDR3 spans 16 amino acids. With 5 bases clipped from V and 2 bases from J, the junction kept 5 bases outside the gene matches. In DNA, the CDR3 is TGTGCCAGCAGCCCTGGACTAGCGGGGACCACAGATACGCAGTATTTT. This codes for CASSPGLAGTTDTQYF.

The V gene is TRBV11-1, the J gene TRBJ2-7; 14 positions match TRBD2. Trimming removed 8 bases from V and 7 bases from J; junction bases left unmatched: 10. The CDR3 runs 15 residues. Germline assignment: CDR1 SGHAT and CDR2 FQDESV (reference sequence). The CDR3 region has the DNA TGTGCCAGCGGAGCGACTAGCGGGGGGGTTGGAGAGCAGTACTTC. Translation: CASGATSGGVGEQYF.

Only a few counts were recorded for this clonotype. The genes are TRBV10-1 and TRBJ2-7; D possibly uses TRBD1 or TRBD2 (5 bases each). The ends were cut back, 0 bases at V and 2 bases at J, with 8 bases in the middle. The CDR3 has 14 residues. Germline V gives CDR1 WNHNN, CDR2 SYGVQD (reference sequence). CDR3 in DNA: TGCGCCAGCAGTGAGTCTGGGGGAACCTACGAGCAGTACTTC. This encodes CASSESGGTYEQYF.

This clonotype was seen at least ten times. The rearrangement links TRBV7-7 to TRBJ2-3, with a weak D call TRBD1 (6 bases). The CDR3 has 13 amino acids. Germline assignment: CDR1 SSHAT and CDR2 FNYEAQ (reference sequence). Trimming removed 5 bases from V and 4 bases from J, with 10 bases in between. The CDR3 nucleotides read TGTGCCAGCAGCCCAGGGGTCCCAGATACGCAGTATTTT. It is translated as CASSPGVPDTQYF.

This clonotype was seen a few times. V and J are TRBV11-2 and TRBJ2-1; 11 bases align to TRBD1. After removal of 7 bases from V and 1 base from J, the junction contained 12 bases not matched to a gene. The CDR3 has 18 residues. In germline, CDR1 is SGHAT, CDR2 FQNNGV. CDR3 in amino acids: CASILGTGGLRSYNEQFF. In DNA, the CDR3 is TGTGCCAGCATTCTTGGGACAGGGGGATTAAGATCCTACAATGAGCAGTTCTTC.

This clonotype was seen a few times. The V call is TRBV27, the J call TRBJ1-5; perhaps TRBD1 as D (5 bases). V lost 3 bases to trimming and J lost 3 bases, with 12 bases between them. The CDR3 length is 15 residues. Per germline, CDR1 MNHEY and CDR2 SMNVEV (reference sequence). The CDR3 is CASSFGQGFNQPQHF. The CDR3 DNA sequence: TGTGCCAGCAGTTTCGGGCAGGGTTTCAATCAGCCCCAGCATTTT.

There are many counts of this clonotype. The J gene is TRBJ1-5, the V gene TRBV7-9; tentative D call: TRBD1 (5 bases). Trimming took off 4 bases at V and 10 bases at J, with 20 bases between the two ends. CDR1 and CDR2 (germline): SEHNR, FQNEAQ (reference sequence). The CDR3 has 15 amino acids. The CDR3 protein is CASSSKGSQDGPQHF. In nucleotides, the CDR3 is TGTGCCAGCAGCTCCAAGGGGTCCCAGGATGGTCCCCAGCATTTT.

This clonotype was detected only a few times. The genes are TRBV6-1 and TRBJ2-5; D may be TRBD2 (7 bases). The V gene lost 6 bases and the J gene lost 5 bases, with 25 bases spanning the gap. Germline V lookup: CDR1 MNHNS, CDR2 SASEGT. This CDR3 has 17 residues. The DNA for the CDR3 is TGTGCCAGCAGCGCAGGGTCCGGGCGGGGGCAAAGGGAGACCCAGTACTTC. This sequence encodes CASSAGSGRGQRETQYF.

This clonotype appeared many times. The J gene is TRBJ2-6, the V gene TRBV14; D is uncertain. Germline loops: CDR1 SGHDN, CDR2 FVKESK. V was clipped by 8 bases and J by 0 bases, with 5 bases between them. The CDR3 extends over 13 amino acids. The CDR3 sequence is CASEVSGANVLTF. The CDR3 DNA is TGTGCCAGCGAAGTCTCTGGGGCCAACGTCCTGACTTTC.

This clonotype was found many times. The chain has TRBV7-9 and TRBJ1-1; D might be TRBD1 (5 bases). Trimming left V 1 base short and J 7 bases short, with 19 bases between. Germline V gives CDR1 SEHNR, CDR2 FQNEAQ (reference sequence). The CDR3 covers 16 residues. CDR3 coding DNA: TGTGCCAGCAGCTTAGATGGCGACAGACCTGTCATTGAAGCTTTCTTT. Translation gives CASSLDGDRPVIEAFF.

The chain couples TRBV10-1 to TRBJ2-7; D possibly corresponds to TRBD2 (5 bases). The CDR3 length is 13 residues. The V and J ends lost 5 bases and 0 bases respectively, with 8 bases between them. Germline V lookup: CDR1 WNHNN, CDR2 SYGVQD (reference sequence). CDR3 sequence reads: CASSPGTSYEQYF. CDR3 coding DNA: TGCGCCAGCAGTCCGGGAACCTCCTACGAGCAGTACTTC.

This clonotype was counted at least ten times. The chain links TRBV5-1 to TRBJ1-1; a weak D match, TRBD1 (6 bases). This CDR3 comprises 14 residues. Trimming left V 6 bases short and J 1 base short, with 13 bases between. Germline loops: CDR1 SGHRS, CDR2 YFSETQ. DNA for the CDR3: TGCGCCAGCATGAGGAGGGGGGAGAACACTGAAGCTTTCTTT. It is translated as CASMRRGENTEAFF.

The V and J genes are TRBV4-1 and TRBJ2-3, with 14 bases lining up with TRBD2. The CDR3 contains 17 residues. Germline V gives CDR1 MGHRA, CDR2 YSYEKL. The ends lost 0 bases at V and 5 bases at J; junction bases unmatched: 4. The CDR3 is CASSQDMGLAGVDTQYF. The CDR3 region has the DNA TGCGCCAGCAGCCAAGATATGGGACTAGCGGGAGTAGATACGCAGTATTTT.